A single sample gave rise to the 15 T cell receptor beta chains below, sequenced in a study of prognosis after radiotherapy for stage I lung cancer. Two-round multiplex PCR, the amplification method, yielded TCR beta CDR3 from genomic DNA. The first round of PCR was done with primers that matched each TRBV and TRBJ gene. One entry per CDR3 protein, called by TCRdb with MiXCR from the multiplex PCR reads. The sample has around 11,000 distinct CDR3 sequences, about 54% seen once. The sample was PBMCs, taken before or after stereotactic body radiation therapy (not recorded which). The receptors come from a donor aged 50 or older with non-small cell lung cancer.

This clonotype is medium-sized by share. J is TRBJ2-5 and V is TRBV19; TRBD2 is a possible D gene (6 bases). This CDR3 spans 13 amino acids. Trimming stripped 1 base from V and 5 bases from J, with 8 bases between. Germline lookup yields CDR1 LNHDA and CDR2 SQIVND (reference sequence). Here the CDR3 reads CASSIGLAETQYF. CDR3 bases: TGTGCCAGTAGTATAGGGCTAGCGGAGACCCAGTACTTC. The full variable domain, rest sourced from reference TRBV19 and TRBJ2-5, is DGGITQSPKYLFRKEGQNVTLSCEQNLNHDAMYWYRQDPGQGLRLIYYSQIVNDFQKGDIAEGYSVSREKKESFPLTVTSAQKNPTAFYLCASSIGLAETQYFGPGTRLLVL.

This clonotype was seen a few times. This chain links TRBV12-3 or TRBV12-4 with TRBJ2-1; a possible D gene is TRBD2 (6 bases). The CDR3 is 14 residues long. Trimming stripped 5 bases from V and 5 bases from J, with 13 bases between. The CDR3 DNA reads TGTGCCAGCAGTACCGGAGGGCCCGACAATGAGCAGTTCTTC. Its translation: CASSTGGPDNEQFF.

This clonotype is medium-sized. The rearrangement links TRBV4-2 to TRBJ2-7, with D possibly being TRBD1 (7 bases). V was cut by 1 base and J by 5 bases, with 18 bases left in between. CDR1 and CDR2 from the germline V gene are LGHNA and YNFKEQ. The CDR3 length is 16 residues. CDR3 DNA sequence: TGTGCCAGCAGCCAAGGAAGGAGGGGGCTTATGAACGAGCAGTACTTC. Its protein product is CASSQGRRGLMNEQYF.

This clonotype ranks as medium-sized. The chain joins TRBV7-2 to TRBJ2-1, with D possibly TRBD2 on 6 matching bases. Germline loops: CDR1 SGHTA, CDR2 FQGNSA. This CDR3 comprises 15 residues. Trimming stripped 1 base from V and 2 bases from J, with 9 bases between. CDR3 protein: CASSLGGGTYNEQFF. The CDR3 region has the DNA TGTGCCAGCAGCTTAGGGGGCGGGACCTACAATGAGCAGTTCTTC.

The chain couples TRBV11-2 to TRBJ2-7, with D possibly matching TRBD2 (6 bases). Deletions cut 0 bases from V and 0 bases from J, with 9 bases between. Germline CDR1 and CDR2: SGHAT and FQNNGV. CDR3 length equals 15 residues. CDR3 loop: CASSLDPGSSYEQYF. The CDR3 DNA reads as TGTGCCAGCAGCTTAGACCCCGGGAGCTCCTACGAGCAGTACTTC.

In its sample, this clonotype was seen a few times. The likely explanation is a read error, given a far larger clone one base away. This rearrangement joins TRBV6-8 to TRBJ2-7; no reliable D call. Germline CDR1 and CDR2: MNHGY and SAAAGT. This CDR3 has 13 amino acids. V lost 8 bases, J lost 2 bases, and 13 bases lay in between. The CDR3 loop is CASGEGLTYEQYF. DNA of the CDR3: TGTGCCAGCGGGGAAGGATTAACCTACGAGCAGTACTTC.

This rearrangement joins TRBV11-2 to TRBJ2-1; 7 positions match TRBD1. Germline V gives CDR1 SGHAT, CDR2 FQNNGV. The CDR3 runs to 18 residues. Trimming cost V 0 bases and J 1 base; bases outside gene matches: 9. The CDR3 protein is CASSLDSGGQPSYNEQFF. The CDR3 DNA sequence: TGTGCCAGCAGCTTAGACTCAGGGGGACAGCCGTCCTACAATGAGCAGTTCTTC.

This clonotype is deemed medium-sized. The gene calls are TRBV20-1 and TRBJ1-3; D perhaps matches TRBD1 (6 bases). The germline V gene has CDR1 DFQATT and CDR2 SNEGSKA (reference sequence). This CDR3 is built from 15 residues. The V and J ends lost 5 bases and 0 bases respectively, with 14 bases between them. In DNA, the CDR3 is TGCAGTGCTCGGGGAGGGACAAACTCTGGAAACACCATATATTTT. Encoded protein: CSARGGTNSGNTIYF.

This clonotype ranks as medium-sized. This CDR3 is CASRADWYGYTF. Here the CDR3 DNA reads TGTGCCAGCAGGGCGGACTGGTATGGCTACACCTTC. The chain couples TRBV25-1 to TRBJ1-2; D is uncertain. V lost 6 bases, J lost 5 bases, and 10 bases lay in between. Germline loops: CDR1 MGHDK, CDR2 SYGVNS. This CDR3 comprises 12 residues.

The chain carries TRBV11-2 and TRBJ2-3, with D tentatively TRBD1 or TRBD2 (6 bases each). Germline V gene lookup returns CDR1 SGHAT and CDR2 FQNNGV. CDR3 size: 16 residues. Trimming removed 6 bases from V and 7 bases from J, with 23 bases in between. The CDR3 bases are TGTGCCAGCAGATCCCACGCAGCTGGGGGGACATATACGCAGTATTTT. Translating gives CASRSHAAGGTYTQYF.

Many counts were recorded for this clonotype. The chain links TRBV5-6 to TRBJ1-4; D remains ambiguous. The CDR3 runs to 13 residues. Germline CDR1 SGHDT, CDR2 YYEEEE. Trimming shortened V by 1 base and J by 7 bases, and 8 bases separated the two germline ends. The CDR3 nucleotides are TGTGCCAGCAGCTTGATCGCCGGTGAAAAACTGTTTTTT. It encodes CASSLIAGEKLFF.

This clonotype is termed medium-sized. The chain has TRBV19 and TRBJ2-1; D may be TRBD2 (5 bases). V was cut by 5 bases and J by 6 bases, with 20 bases left in between. Germline V lookup: CDR1 LNHDA, CDR2 SQIVND (reference sequence). The CDR3 contains 16 residues. CDR3: CASSYPLPVRGNEQFF. The DNA for the CDR3 is TGTGCCAGTAGTTACCCGTTACCGGTACGGGGCAATGAGCAGTTCTTC.

The V gene is TRBV7-2, the J gene TRBJ2-7, with D possibly matching TRBD1 (5 bases). Germline CDR1 reads SGHTA; CDR2 reads FQGNSA. The CDR3 covers 14 residues. V was shortened by 2 bases and J by 5 bases, with 13 bases between the two germline ends. The CDR3 DNA reads as TGTGCCAGCAGCTTAATCGGAAAGGGGAACGAGCAGTACTTC. Protein sequence: CASSLIGKGNEQYF.

The V gene is TRBV20-1, the J gene TRBJ2-7, with 7 bases matching TRBD1. The CDR3 is 16 residues long. V lost 6 bases, J lost 2 bases, and 16 bases stayed unmatched. Germline V lookup: CDR1 DFQATT, CDR2 SNEGSKA (reference sequence). The chain's CDR3 is CSARETGPIAPYEQYF. CDR3 bases: TGCAGTGCCAGGGAGACAGGGCCGATTGCCCCCTACGAGCAGTACTTC.

This clonotype is medium-sized in the sample. The chain links TRBV24-1 to TRBJ1-2; D is possibly TRBD1 (6 bases). The ends were cut back, 4 bases at V and 0 bases at J, with 11 bases in the middle. Germline CDR1 reads KGHDR; CDR2 reads SFDVKD. The length of the CDR3 is 15 residues. CDR3 nucleotides: TGTGCCACCAGTGACCCGGGACAAGCTAACTATGGCTACACCTTC. As protein: CATSDPGQANYGYTF.